The present TCR beta chain was sequenced within a study of identical twins. TCRdb redid the calling of the 5' RACE reads with MiXCR, one entry per CDR3 protein. The data contain roughly 200,000 distinct CDR3 sequences, more than 6.5% of them singletons. This clonotype was seen at least ten times. The antigen is unknown. J gave up 9 bases and V 6 bases, and 14 bases lay outside the gene matches. Germline values: CDR1 DFQATT, CDR2 SNEGSKA (reference sequence). The CDR3 covers 14 residues. Overall study results and limits: Insertion counts were lower in abundant cord blood beta clonotypes, a trend that memory repertoires did not show. Excess low generation probability was seen in twin-shared out-of-frame alpha sequences.

This sample also appeared in a second study, on yellow fever vaccine responses in identical twins.

This chain links TRBV20-1 with TRBJ2-7, with 10 bases identical to TRBD2. What was sequenced was memory (CD45RO+) T cells sorted from blood. This clonotype was obtained from a woman aged 18 to 35 in good health. CDR3 DNA sequence: TGCAGTGCAGTGCCGGAAGTAGCGGGAGGAAGGCAGTACTTC. It translates to CSAVPEVAGGRQYF.